This T cell receptor (beta chain) was retrieved from a study of blood T cell repertoires in COVID-19. Overall study: COVID-19 samples from acute and convalescent phases originated in the United States, Italy and Spain. The cDNA or gDNA used as material had been derived from T cells, B-cell-depleted T cells, or PBMCs.

Between the trimmed V and J ends, which lost 5 bases and 1 base, there was a span of 8 bases. CDR1 and CDR2 (germline): SQVTM, ANQGSEA. The CDR3 extends over 12 amino acids. The authors' processing: Reference gene primers were amplified, and this amplification served to estimate nucleated cell counts. Assay: immunoSEQ multiplex PCR; the TCRdb copy retains only in-frame clones and omits some. The DNA was the basis for D and trimming; V, J and clone size are from that table. Among 300,000 to 400,000 clones listed, more than 75% were seen once. The chain has TRBV29-1 and TRBJ1-1, with no clear D. The clonotype originates from a woman aged 18-29 years who had recovered from COVID-19. The material sequenced was peripheral blood. The DNA of the CDR3 is TGCAGCGTTCTTACACAGAACACTGAAGCTTTCTTT. Translating gives CSVLTQNTEAFF.